Each of the 27 T cell receptor beta chains below was sequenced from the same sample in a study of CD8+CD57+ T cells in acquired aplastic anemia. Patients selected for sequencing had displayed CD8+CD57+ cell expansion by flow cytometry. Using genomic DNA as the template, TCR beta VDJ and CDR3 profiling was carried out. TCRdb re-called the reads through MiXCR, storing one row per CDR3 protein. The top ten hold 1.8% of the sample, which has about 180,000 distinct CDR3 sequences, around half seen once. Specimen: sorted CD4+, CD8+, or CD8+CD57+ T cells (not recorded which) from PBMCs. These receptors were taken from a human donor with aplastic anemia.

This clonotype came up many times. V gene TRBV24-1 combines with J gene TRBJ2-5; D might be TRBD2 (5 bases). The CDR3 runs to 15 residues. V lost 3 bases and J lost 0, with 10 bases in between. CDR1 and CDR2 from the germline V gene are KGHDR and SFDVKD. Here the CDR3 reads CATSDLTSNQETQYF. DNA for the CDR3: TGTGCCACCAGTGATCTAACTAGTAACCAAGAGACCCAGTACTTC.

This clonotype was seen repeatedly, ten times or more. The CDR3 loop is CASSLVVSGGSGANVLTF. CDR3 nucleotide sequence: TGCGCCAGCAGCTTGGTCGTTTCGGGGGGCTCTGGGGCCAACGTCCTGACTTTC. The chain is built from TRBV5-1 and TRBJ2-6; 7 bases align to TRBD2. V lost 0 bases, J lost 0 bases, and 6 bases stayed unmatched. The germline V gene has CDR1 SGHRS and CDR2 YFSETQ. The CDR3 contains 18 residues. Supplemented by reference TRBV5-1 and TRBJ2-6, the full variable domain reads KAGVTQTPRYLIKTRGQQVTLSCSPISGHRSVSWYQQTPGQGLQFLFEYFSETQRNKGNFPGRFSGRQFSNSRSEMNVSTLELGDSALYLCASSLVVSGGSGANVLTFGAGSRLTVL.

This clonotype was seen repeatedly, ten times or more. The chain is built from TRBV7-2 and TRBJ2-1; TRBD2 agrees at 8 bases. Unmatched junction bases numbered 18, after V lost 4 bases and J lost 10 bases. The CDR3 has 17 amino acids. Germline assignment: CDR1 SGHTA and CDR2 FQGNSA. The CDR3 DNA reads TGTGCCAGCAGCTCTGGAGCGTCGGGGGGGGCCGGACGAGAGCAGTTCTTC. Encoded protein: CASSSGASGGAGREQFF. Together with reference TRBV7-2 and TRBJ2-1, the CDR3 gives the full variable domain: GAGVSQSPSNKVTEKGKDVELRCDPISGHTALYWYRQSLGQGLEFLIYFQGNSAPDKSGLPSDRFSAERTGGSVSTLTIQRTQQEDSAVYLCASSSGASGGAGREQFFGPGTRLTVL.

The V call is TRBV15, the J call TRBJ1-2; D is possibly TRBD1 (6 bases). The CDR3 length is 14 residues. Germline CDR1 LNHNV, CDR2 YYDKDF (reference sequence). Trimming took off 3 bases at V and 1 base at J, with 9 bases between the two ends. The CDR3 loop reads CATSRDSLNYGYTF. DNA of the CDR3: TGTGCCACCAGCAGGGACAGCCTTAACTATGGCTACACCTTC.

This chain links TRBV11-1 with TRBJ2-1, with 8 bases that match TRBD1. Trimming cost V 0 bases and J 7 bases; bases outside gene matches: 8. This CDR3 spans 16 amino acids. Looked up from germline, CDR1 is SGHAT and CDR2 is FQDESV (reference sequence). The CDR3 is CASSLAPGGERNEQFF. The CDR3 nucleotides are TGTGCCAGCAGCTTAGCGCCAGGGGGCGAGAGGAATGAGCAGTTCTTC.

CDR3 in DNA: TGCAGCACTTGGGACAGAGGAGCCTACGAGCAGTACTTC. Protein sequence: CSTWDRGAYEQYF. The chain combines TRBV29-1 with TRBJ2-7; 7 nucleotides align to TRBD1. The ends lost 8 bases at V and 2 bases at J; junction bases unmatched: 9. Germline CDR1 is SQVTM and CDR2 is ANQGSEA. The CDR3 runs 13 residues.

This clonotype was recorded many times. The chain recombines TRBV29-1 with TRBJ2-7; tentative D call: TRBD2 (5 bases). The CDR3 extends over 14 amino acids. Germline CDR1 and CDR2: SQVTM and ANQGSEA. Trimming pared 4 bases from V and 2 bases from J, leaving 15 bases between. CDR3: CSVGRRAGTYEQYF. CDR3 nucleotides: TGCAGCGTTGGTAGGCGGGCAGGCACCTACGAGCAGTACTTC.

The J gene is TRBJ2-1, the V gene TRBV12-3 or TRBV12-4; D possibly corresponds to TRBD1 (6 bases). V was pared by 4 bases and J by 9 bases, with 10 bases between. The CDR3 is made up of 12 amino acids. CDR3 sequence: CASSSRGREQFF. For the CDR3, the DNA is TGTGCCAGCAGTTCCAGGGGCCGTGAGCAGTTCTTC.

This clonotype was detected only a few times. V and J are TRBV10-2 and TRBJ1-2; tentative D call: TRBD1 (6 bases). Trimming removed 3 bases from V and 4 bases from J, with 12 bases in between. Germline assignment: CDR1 WSHSY and CDR2 SAAADI. The CDR3 consists of 14 residues. CDR3 sequence: CASSEQQGGYGYTF. The CDR3 DNA reads TGCGCCAGCAGTGAACAACAGGGAGGCTATGGCTACACCTTC.

The V gene is TRBV2, the J gene TRBJ2-7; 7 bases map to TRBD2. After removal of 7 bases from V and 7 bases from J, the junction contained 7 bases not matched to a gene. The CDR3 covers 12 residues. Germline lookup yields CDR1 SNHLY and CDR2 FYNNEI. DNA of the CDR3: TGTGCCAGCATTCGGCAGGGAGGGGAGCAGTACTTC. It translates to CASIRQGGEQYF.

The V and J genes are TRBV19 and TRBJ2-7, with TRBD2 matching over 7 bases. CDR1 is LNHDA and CDR2 is SQIVND in the germline V gene (reference sequence). This CDR3 comprises 17 residues. J lost 5 bases, V lost 2 bases, and 15 bases had no gene match. CDR3 sequence reads: CASSIKNKPGLIHEQYF. Here the CDR3 DNA reads TGTGCCAGTAGTATAAAAAACAAACCGGGACTAATCCACGAGCAGTACTTC.

This clonotype was seen ten or more times. V is TRBV19 and J is TRBJ1-2; unclear D gene. V was cut by 5 bases and J by 0 bases, with 13 bases left in between. Germline V gene sequence: CDR1 LNHDA, CDR2 SQIVND (reference sequence). The CDR3 consists of 15 residues. The CDR3 sequence is CASSLRTTSNYGYTF. CDR3 bases: TGTGCCAGTAGTCTTAGGACCACCTCTAACTATGGCTACACCTTC.

V gene TRBV20-1 combines with J gene TRBJ2-5; 12 bases are shared with TRBD2. The CDR3 has 16 amino acids. Per germline, CDR1 DFQATT and CDR2 SNEGSKA (reference sequence). V shed 3 bases and J 5 bases; nucleotides not matched to a gene: 10. Here the CDR3 reads CSARGQLAGGAETQYF. Here the CDR3 DNA reads TGCAGTGCTAGGGGCCAGCTAGCGGGGGGGGCGGAGACCCAGTACTTC.

With respect to this clonotype: Sequence at one end of the junction differs from germline and may be a read error. The rearrangement joins TRBV7-9 to TRBJ1-1; unclear D gene. CDR1 is SEHNR, CDR2 FQNEAQ, per germline (reference sequence). The length of the CDR3 is 11 residues. The CDR3 protein is CASSFNREAFF. The CDR3 DNA reads as TGTGCCAGCAGCTTCAATAGGGAAGCTTTTTTT.

The chain is built from TRBV10-3 and TRBJ1-4; TRBD1 aligns across 10 bases. The V segment lost 8 bases and the J segment 8 bases; nucleotides outside the gene matches: 5. Germline V gene data show CDR1 as ENHRY and CDR2 as SYGVKD. This CDR3 has 13 amino acids. CDR3 in amino acids: CAIEGTGEEKLFF. CDR3 DNA: TGTGCCATCGAAGGGACAGGGGAAGAAAAACTGTTTTTT.

This clonotype came up a few times. This chain joins TRBV29-1 and TRBJ2-2; D remains unclear. In germline, CDR1 is SQVTM, CDR2 ANQGSEA. The CDR3 loop spans 14 amino acids. The V end lost 6 bases, the J end lost 2 bases, and 13 bases lay between the germline ends. The CDR3 protein is CSVGRGGNTGELFF. CDR3 DNA: TGCAGCGTAGGACGAGGCGGAAACACCGGGGAGCTGTTTTTT.

This clonotype was detected a few times. The chain carries TRBV25-1 and TRBJ2-1; D is undetermined. Germline CDR1 is MGHDK and CDR2 is SYGVNS. The V end lost 4 bases, the J end lost 0 bases, and 4 bases lay between the germline ends. This CDR3 is built from 13 residues. CDR3: CASSGSSYNEQFF. Here the CDR3 DNA reads TGTGCCAGCAGTGGCAGCTCCTACAATGAGCAGTTCTTC.

This clonotype was recorded at least ten times. One junction end does not reproduce the germline sequence, and a read error may be involved. The rearrangement uses TRBV7-2 and TRBJ2-7, with TRBD2 matching 7 bases. Germline values: CDR1 SGHTA, CDR2 FQGNSA. CDR3 size: 13 residues. The CDR3 region is CASSSGTTVLPNF. In DNA, the CDR3 is TGTGCCAGCAGCTCCGGGACTACCGTCTTACCCAACTTC.

With regard to this clonotype: Possible read error: a much larger clone is one base away. The rearrangement uses TRBV12-3 or TRBV12-4 and TRBJ2-5; maybe TRBD1 (6 bases). This CDR3 has 12 residues. In nucleotides, the CDR3 is TGTGCCAGCGTGACAGGAGAGGGGACCCAGTGCTTC. Amino acid sequence: CASVTGEGTQCF.

V and J are TRBV6-1 and TRBJ1-6, with TRBD1 as a possible D gene (6 bases). CDR3 length equals 15 residues. Trimming shortened V by 1 base and J by 7 bases, and 11 bases separated the two germline ends. Germline-derived CDR1 and CDR2 are MNHNS and SASEGT. Written as DNA, the CDR3 is TGTGCCAGCAGTGAAGGGGCAGGGGTAAATTCACCCCTCCACTTT. Translated, it gives CASSEGAGVNSPLHF.

This clonotype was counted a few times. The chain has TRBV18 and TRBJ2-5, with D possibly TRBD2 on 5 matching bases. The germline V and J ends were trimmed by 6 bases and 1 base, with 9 bases remaining between them. This CDR3 has 13 amino acids. Per germline, CDR1 KGHSH and CDR2 LQKENI. The CDR3 is CASSPEVQETQYF. In DNA, the CDR3 is TGTGCCAGCTCCCCGGAGGTCCAAGAGACCCAGTACTTC.

This clonotype was detected many times. The J gene is TRBJ1-5, the V gene TRBV29-1; D unclear. Germline V lookup: CDR1 SQVTM, CDR2 ANQGSEA. V was pared by 4 bases and J by 3 bases, with 7 bases between. The CDR3 length is 12 residues. The DNA of the CDR3 is TGCAGCGTTGGGAGGCCCAATCAGCCCCAGCATTTT. Translation: CSVGRPNQPQHF.

CDR3 DNA: TGTGCCACCAGTGTCGGCAGCAATCAGCCCCAGCATTTT. As protein: CATSVGSNQPQHF. The genes are TRBV24-1 and TRBJ1-5; D unresolved. Between the trimmed V and J ends, which lost 5 bases and 1 base, there was a span of 5 bases. CDR1 and CDR2 from the germline V gene are KGHDR and SFDVKD. This CDR3 spans 13 amino acids.

The rearrangement uses TRBV27 and TRBJ2-3; D may match TRBD1 or TRBD2 (5 bases each). Germline V gene data show CDR1 as MNHEY and CDR2 as SMNVEV (reference sequence). Trimming removed 4 bases at V and 2 bases at J, with 13 bases between. CDR3 length: 15 residues. This CDR3 is CASSSRDLLTDTQYF. CDR3 DNA: TGTGCCAGCAGTTCCCGGGACCTGCTCACAGATACGCAGTATTTT.

This clonotype was observed many times. The junction shows a germline mismatch at one end, possibly a read error. V is TRBV5-4 and J is TRBJ1-1, with a tentative D call TRBD1 (6 bases). The CDR3 sequence is 13 residues long. CDR1 and CDR2 from the germline V gene are SGHNT and YYREEE (reference sequence). This chain's CDR3 is CSYRTDSNTEAFF. The CDR3 DNA reads TGCTCATACCGGACAGACTCGAACACTGAAGCTTTCTTT.

The chain recombines TRBV2 with TRBJ2-3; maybe TRBD2 (6 bases). This CDR3 region has 14 residues. The germline CDR1 and CDR2 sequences are SNHLY and FYNNEI. V gave up 11 bases and J gave up 0 bases, with 15 bases separating them. This CDR3 is CAENRDSSTDTQYF. CDR3 in DNA: TGTGCCGAGAACCGGGACTCTAGCACAGATACGCAGTATTTT.

This chain joins TRBV7-3 and TRBJ1-1, with D possibly TRBD1 on 5 matching bases. The CDR3 is 18 amino acids. Germline V gives CDR1 SGHTA, CDR2 FQGTGA. The V and J ends lost 5 bases and 0 bases respectively, with 22 bases between them. The CDR3 loop is CASSKSGGGPIMNTEAFF. In DNA, the CDR3 is TGTGCCAGCAGCAAAAGCGGGGGGGGACCGATTATGAACACTGAAGCTTTCTTT.